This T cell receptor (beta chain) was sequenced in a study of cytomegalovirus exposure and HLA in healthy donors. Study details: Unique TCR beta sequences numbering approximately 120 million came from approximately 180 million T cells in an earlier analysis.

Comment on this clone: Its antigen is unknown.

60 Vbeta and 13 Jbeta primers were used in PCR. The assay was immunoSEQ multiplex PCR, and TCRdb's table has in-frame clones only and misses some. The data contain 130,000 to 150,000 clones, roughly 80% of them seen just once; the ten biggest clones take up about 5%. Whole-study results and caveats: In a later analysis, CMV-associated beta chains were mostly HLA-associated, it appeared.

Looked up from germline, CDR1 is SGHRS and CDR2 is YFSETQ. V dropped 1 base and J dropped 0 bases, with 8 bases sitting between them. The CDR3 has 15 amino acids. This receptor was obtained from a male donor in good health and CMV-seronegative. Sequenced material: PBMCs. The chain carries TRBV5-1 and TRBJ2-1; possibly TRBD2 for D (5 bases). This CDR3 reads CASSLQAGSYNEQFF. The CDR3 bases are TGCGCCAGCAGCTTGCAGGCGGGCTCCTACAATGAGCAGTTCTTC.